The T cell receptor (beta chain) described here comes from a study of response to subunit inactivated influenza vaccine. The study, taken as a whole, reports: New T cells are recruited in small numbers by each seasonal influenza vaccination, according to the authors' suggestion.

The germline gives CDR1 MNHEY, CDR2 SMNVEV (reference sequence). The CDR3 runs to 16 residues. Trimming took off 6 bases at V and 2 bases at J, with 18 bases between the two ends. This clonotype was seen a few times. Antigen: not known. TCRdb redid the calling of the RT-PCR reads with MiXCR, one entry per CDR3 protein. The profile shows about half a million distinct CDR3 sequences, 7.5% to 8.5% of them singletons. The chain couples TRBV27 to TRBJ2-3; D is unresolved. The sequence derives from a man aged 50 to 69 who received an inactivated influenza vaccine. The sequencing here drew on PBMCs from blood, taken about 23 months after vaccination. The CDR3 is CASSSTITGPTDTQYF. CDR3 DNA sequence: TGTGCCAGCAGCTCGACCATCACCGGCCCCACAGATACGCAGTATTTT.